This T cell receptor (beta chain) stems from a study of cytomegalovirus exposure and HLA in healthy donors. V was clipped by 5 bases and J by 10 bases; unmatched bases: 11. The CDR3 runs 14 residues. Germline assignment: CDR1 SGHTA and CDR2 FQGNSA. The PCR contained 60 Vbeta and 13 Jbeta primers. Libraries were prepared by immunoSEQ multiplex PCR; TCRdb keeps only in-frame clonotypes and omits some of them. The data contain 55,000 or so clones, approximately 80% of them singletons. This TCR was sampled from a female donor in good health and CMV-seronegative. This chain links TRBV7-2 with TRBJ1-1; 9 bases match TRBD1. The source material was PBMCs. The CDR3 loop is CASSALGQGCGAFF. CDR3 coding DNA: TGTGCCAGCAGCGCCTTAGGACAGGGGTGTGGAGCTTTCTTT.